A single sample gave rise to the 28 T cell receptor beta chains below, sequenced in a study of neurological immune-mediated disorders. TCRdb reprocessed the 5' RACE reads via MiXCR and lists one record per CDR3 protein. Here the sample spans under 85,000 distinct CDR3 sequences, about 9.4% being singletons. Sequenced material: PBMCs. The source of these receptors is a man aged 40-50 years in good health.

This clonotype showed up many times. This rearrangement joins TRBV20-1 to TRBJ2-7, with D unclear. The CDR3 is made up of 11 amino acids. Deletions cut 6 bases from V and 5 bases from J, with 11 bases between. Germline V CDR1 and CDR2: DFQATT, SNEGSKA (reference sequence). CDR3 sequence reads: CSAPLVDEQYF. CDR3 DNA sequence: TGCAGTGCCCCTCTCGTCGACGAGCAGTACTTC.

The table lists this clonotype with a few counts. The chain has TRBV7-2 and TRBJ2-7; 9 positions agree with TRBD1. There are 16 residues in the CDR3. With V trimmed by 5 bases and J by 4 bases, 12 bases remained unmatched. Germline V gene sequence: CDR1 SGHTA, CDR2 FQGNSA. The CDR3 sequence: CASSVLPGTGTYEQYF. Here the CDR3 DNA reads TGTGCCAGCAGCGTACTACCCGGGACAGGGACGTACGAGCAGTACTTC.

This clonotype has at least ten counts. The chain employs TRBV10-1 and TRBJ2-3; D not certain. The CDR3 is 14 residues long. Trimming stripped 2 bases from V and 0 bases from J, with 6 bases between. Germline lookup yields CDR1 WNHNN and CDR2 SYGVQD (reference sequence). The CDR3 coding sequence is TGCGCCAGCAGTGAGGTATTAAGCACAGATACGCAGTATTTT. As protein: CASSEVLSTDTQYF.

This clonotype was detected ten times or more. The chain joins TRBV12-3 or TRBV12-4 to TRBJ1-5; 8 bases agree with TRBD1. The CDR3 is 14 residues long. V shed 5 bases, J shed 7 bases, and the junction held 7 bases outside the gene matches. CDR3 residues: CASSPGQGGQPQHF. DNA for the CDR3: TGTGCCAGCAGTCCCGGACAGGGTGGCCAGCCCCAGCATTTT.

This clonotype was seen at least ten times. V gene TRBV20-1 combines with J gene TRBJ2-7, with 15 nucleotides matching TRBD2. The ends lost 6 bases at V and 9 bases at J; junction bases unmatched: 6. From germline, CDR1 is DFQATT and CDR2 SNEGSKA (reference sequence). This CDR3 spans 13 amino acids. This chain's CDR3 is CSAGLAGGPGQYF. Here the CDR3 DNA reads TGCAGTGCCGGACTAGCGGGAGGGCCAGGGCAGTACTTC.

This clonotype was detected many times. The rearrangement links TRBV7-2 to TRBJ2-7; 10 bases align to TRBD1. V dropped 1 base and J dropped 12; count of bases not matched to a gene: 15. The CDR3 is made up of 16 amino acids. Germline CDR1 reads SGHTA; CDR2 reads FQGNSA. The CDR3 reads CASSLGYTDRGVSVYF. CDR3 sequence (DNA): TGTGCCAGCAGCTTAGGATATACGGACAGGGGGGTATCGGTGTACTTC.

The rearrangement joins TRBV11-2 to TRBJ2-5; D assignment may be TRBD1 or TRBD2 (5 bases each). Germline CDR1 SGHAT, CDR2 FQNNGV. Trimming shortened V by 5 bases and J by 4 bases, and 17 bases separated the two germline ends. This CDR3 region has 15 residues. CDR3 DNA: TGTGCCAGCAGCCCTCCCGGGACCCCCGGAGAGACCCAGTACTTC. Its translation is CASSPPGTPGETQYF. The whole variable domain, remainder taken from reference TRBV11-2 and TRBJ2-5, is EAGVAQSPRYKIIEKRQSVAFWCNPISGHATLYWYQQILGQGPKLLIQFQNNGVVDDSQLPKDRFSAERLKGVDSTLKIQPAKLEDSAVYLCASSPPGTPGETQYFGPGTRLLVL.

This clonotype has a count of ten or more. In DNA, the CDR3 is TGTGCCAGCAGCTTTCGGGGGGGTTCCTCGGGTGAGCAGTTCTTC. Residues: CASSFRGGSSGEQFF. The chain couples TRBV7-9 to TRBJ2-1; 8 positions agree with TRBD2. CDR3 length: 15 residues. The germline CDR1 and CDR2 sequences are SEHNR and FQNEAQ (reference sequence). J gave up 9 bases and V 3 bases, and 10 bases lay outside the gene matches.

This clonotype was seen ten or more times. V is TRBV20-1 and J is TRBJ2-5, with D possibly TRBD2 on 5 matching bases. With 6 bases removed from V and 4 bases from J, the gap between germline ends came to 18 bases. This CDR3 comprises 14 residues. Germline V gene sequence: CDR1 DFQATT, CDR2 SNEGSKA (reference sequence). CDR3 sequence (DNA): TGCAGTGCGAAGGGCACCTATGCGGGAGAGACCCAGTACTTC. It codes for CSAKGTYAGETQYF.

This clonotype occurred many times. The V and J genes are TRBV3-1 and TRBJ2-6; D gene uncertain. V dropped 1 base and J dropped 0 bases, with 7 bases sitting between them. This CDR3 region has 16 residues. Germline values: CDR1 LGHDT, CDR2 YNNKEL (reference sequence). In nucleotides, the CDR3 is TGTGCCAGCAGCCAAGGGATCAGCTCTGGGGCCAACGTCCTGACTTTC. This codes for CASSQGISSGANVLTF. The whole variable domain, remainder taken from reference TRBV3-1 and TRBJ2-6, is DTAVSQTPKYLVTQMGNDKSIKCEQNLGHDTMYWYKQDSKKFLKIMFSYNNKELIINETVPNRFSPKSPDKAHLNLHINSLELGDSAVYFCASSQGISSGANVLTFGAGSRLTVL.

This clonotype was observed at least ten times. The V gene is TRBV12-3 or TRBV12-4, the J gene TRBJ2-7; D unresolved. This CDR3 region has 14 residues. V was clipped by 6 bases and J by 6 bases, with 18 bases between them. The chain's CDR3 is CASSPPTRFGEQYF. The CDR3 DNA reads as TGTGCCAGCAGCCCCCCGACGAGGTTTGGCGAGCAGTACTTC.

The CDR3: CASIPSSYNEQFF. The CDR3 DNA follows: TGTGCCAGCATTCCGAGCTCCTACAATGAGCAGTTCTTC. The genes are TRBV28 and TRBJ2-1; D is unclear. The CDR3 has 13 amino acids. The V gene's germline CDR1 is MDHEN and CDR2 SYDVKM. Deletions cut 7 bases from V and 0 bases from J, with 7 bases between.

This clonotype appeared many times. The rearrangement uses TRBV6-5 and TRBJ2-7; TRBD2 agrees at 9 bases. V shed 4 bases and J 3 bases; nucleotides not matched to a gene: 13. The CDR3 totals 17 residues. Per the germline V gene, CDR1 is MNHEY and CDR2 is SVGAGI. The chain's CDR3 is CASSSPGAGGTGYEQYF. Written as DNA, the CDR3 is TGTGCCAGCAGTTCCCCGGGGGCGGGAGGGACCGGCTACGAGCAGTACTTC.

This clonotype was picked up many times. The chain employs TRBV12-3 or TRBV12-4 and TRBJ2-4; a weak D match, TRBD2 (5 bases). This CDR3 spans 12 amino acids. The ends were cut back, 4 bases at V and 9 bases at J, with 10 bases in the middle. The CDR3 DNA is TGTGCCAGCAGTTGGGCCGGAGGCATTCAGTACTTC. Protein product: CASSWAGGIQYF.

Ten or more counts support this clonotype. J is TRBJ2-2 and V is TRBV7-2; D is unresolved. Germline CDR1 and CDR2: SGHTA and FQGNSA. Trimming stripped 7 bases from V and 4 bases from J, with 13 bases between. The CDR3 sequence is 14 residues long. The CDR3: CASTAMVLTGELFF. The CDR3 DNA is TGTGCCAGCACCGCTATGGTCCTCACCGGGGAGCTGTTTTTT.

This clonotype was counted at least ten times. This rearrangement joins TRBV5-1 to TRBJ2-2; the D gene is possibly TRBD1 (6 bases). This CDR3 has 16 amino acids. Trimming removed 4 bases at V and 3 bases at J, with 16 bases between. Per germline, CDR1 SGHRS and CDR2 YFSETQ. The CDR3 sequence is CASSPTGIKDTGELFF. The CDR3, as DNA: TGCGCCAGCAGCCCTACAGGGATAAAGGACACCGGGGAGCTGTTTTTT. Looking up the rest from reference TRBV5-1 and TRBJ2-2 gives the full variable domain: KAGVTQTPRYLIKTRGQQVTLSCSPISGHRSVSWYQQTPGQGLQFLFEYFSETQRNKGNFPGRFSGRQFSNSRSEMNVSTLELGDSALYLCASSPTGIKDTGELFFGEGSRLTVL.

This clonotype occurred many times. CDR3: CASSFLDRGPEGAFF. CDR3 bases: TGTGCCAGCAGTTTCTTGGACAGGGGGCCCGAAGGGGCTTTCTTT. The chain combines TRBV12-3 or TRBV12-4 with TRBJ1-1; 11 bases map to TRBD1. The junction had 11 bases not matched to a gene; V was cut back by 3 bases and J by 11 bases. CDR3 length equals 15 residues.

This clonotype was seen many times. The CDR3 DNA follows: TGCAGTGCTAGTACACAGGGTGCGGGAGAGACCCAGTACTTC. Its translation: CSASTQGAGETQYF. This sequence joins TRBV20-1 and TRBJ2-5; the D gene is possibly TRBD1 (6 bases). Trimming pared 3 bases from V and 4 bases from J, leaving 15 bases between. CDR3 size: 14 residues. CDR1 is DFQATT, CDR2 SNEGSKA, per germline (reference sequence).

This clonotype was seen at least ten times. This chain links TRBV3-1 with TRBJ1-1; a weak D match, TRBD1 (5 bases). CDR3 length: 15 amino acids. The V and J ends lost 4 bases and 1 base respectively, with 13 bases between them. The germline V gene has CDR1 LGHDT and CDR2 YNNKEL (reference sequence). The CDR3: CASSRGRGGNTEAFF. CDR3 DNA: TGTGCCAGCAGCCGGGGTAGGGGCGGGAACACTGAAGCTTTCTTT.

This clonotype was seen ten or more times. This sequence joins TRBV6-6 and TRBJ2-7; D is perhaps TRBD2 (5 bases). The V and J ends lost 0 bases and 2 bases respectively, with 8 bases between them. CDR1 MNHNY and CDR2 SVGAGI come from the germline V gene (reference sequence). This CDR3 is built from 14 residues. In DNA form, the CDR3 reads TGTGCCAGCAGTTACTCCCGGGGAACCTACGAGCAGTACTTC. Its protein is CASSYSRGTYEQYF.

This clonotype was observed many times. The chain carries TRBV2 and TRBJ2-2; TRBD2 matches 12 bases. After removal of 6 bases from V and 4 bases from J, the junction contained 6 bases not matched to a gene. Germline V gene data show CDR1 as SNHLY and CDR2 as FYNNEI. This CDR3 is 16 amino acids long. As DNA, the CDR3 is TGTGCCAGCAGCGACCTAGCGGGGGGGCGCACCGGGGAGCTGTTTTTT. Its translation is CASSDLAGGRTGELFF.

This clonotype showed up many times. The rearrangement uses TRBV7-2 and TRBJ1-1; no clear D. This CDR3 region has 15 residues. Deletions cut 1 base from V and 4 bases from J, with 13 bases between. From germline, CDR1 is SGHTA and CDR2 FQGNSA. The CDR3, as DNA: TGTGCCAGCAGCTTAGGGGCGGTGGGTAGCACTGAAGCTTTCTTT. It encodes CASSLGAVGSTEAFF.

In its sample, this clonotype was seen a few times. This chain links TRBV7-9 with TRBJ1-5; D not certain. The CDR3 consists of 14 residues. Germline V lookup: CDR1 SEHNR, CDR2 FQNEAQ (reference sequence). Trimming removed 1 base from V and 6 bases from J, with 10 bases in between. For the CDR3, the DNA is TGTGCCAGCAGCTTAGAGGGCCCTAGTCAGCCCCAGCATTTT. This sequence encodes CASSLEGPSQPQHF.

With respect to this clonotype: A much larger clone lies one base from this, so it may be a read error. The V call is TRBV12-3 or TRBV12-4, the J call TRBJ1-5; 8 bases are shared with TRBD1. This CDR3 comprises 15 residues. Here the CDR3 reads CAISLGQGLGLPQHF. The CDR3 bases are TGTGCCATCAGTTTAGGACAGGGTTTGGGGTTGCCCCAGCATTTT.

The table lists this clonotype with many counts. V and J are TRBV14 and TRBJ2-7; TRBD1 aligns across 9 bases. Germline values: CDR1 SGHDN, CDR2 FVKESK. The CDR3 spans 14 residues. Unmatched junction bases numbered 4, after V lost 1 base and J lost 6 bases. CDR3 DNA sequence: TGTGCCAGCAGCCAAGTCCGGGACAGGGTCGAGCAGTACTTC. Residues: CASSQVRDRVEQYF.

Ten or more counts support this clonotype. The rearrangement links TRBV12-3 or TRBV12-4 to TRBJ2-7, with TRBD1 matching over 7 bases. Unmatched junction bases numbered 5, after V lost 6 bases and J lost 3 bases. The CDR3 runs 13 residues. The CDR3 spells CASRAGTDYEQYF. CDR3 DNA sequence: TGTGCCAGCAGAGCTGGGACAGACTACGAGCAGTACTTC.

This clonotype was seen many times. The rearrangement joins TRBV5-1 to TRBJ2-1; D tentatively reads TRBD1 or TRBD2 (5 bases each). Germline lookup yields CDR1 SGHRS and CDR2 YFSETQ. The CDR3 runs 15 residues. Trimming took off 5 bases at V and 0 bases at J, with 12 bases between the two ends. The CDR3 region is CASSPGSGSYNEQFF. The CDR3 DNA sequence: TGCGCCAGCAGTCCAGGGAGCGGCTCCTACAATGAGCAGTTCTTC.

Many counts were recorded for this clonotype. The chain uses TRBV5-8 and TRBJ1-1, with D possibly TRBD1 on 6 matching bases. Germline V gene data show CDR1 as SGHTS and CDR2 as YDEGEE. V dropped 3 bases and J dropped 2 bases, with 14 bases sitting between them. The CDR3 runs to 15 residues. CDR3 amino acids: CASSSSRGSNTEAFF. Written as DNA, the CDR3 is TGTGCCAGCAGCTCAAGCAGGGGCAGCAACACTGAAGCTTTCTTT.